The rows below give T cell receptor beta chains drawn from one sample of a study of OX40 agonist ivuxolimab in advanced cancers. Sequencing used immunoSEQ multiplex PCR; TCRdb keeps in-frame clones, though not all of them. This table holds roughly 70,000 clones, 85% found once. Source: CD4+ or CD8+ T cells sorted from blood, taken in a trial of the OX40 agonist ivuxolimab. These receptors were collected from an adult with an advanced solid tumor such as melanoma, head and neck, liver or kidney cancer. Each CDR3 is given with its conserved first and last residue. D genes are given only for firm matches. Only some rows state a clone size, as once, few, many or a class for expanded clones.

J | V | size | length | D | DNA | CDR3
TRBJ2-2 | TRBV11-3 | . | 15 | . | TGTGCCAGCAGCCCGACCGGGACGGCAACCGGGGAGCTGTTTTTT | CASSPTGTATGELFF
TRBJ1-1 | TRBV5-1 | few | 15 | TRBD1 | TGCGCCAGCAGCTCACAGGGGACAAAGAACACTGAAGCTTTCTTT | CASSSQGTKNTEAFF
TRBJ1-2 | TRBV11-3 | . | 13 | TRBD1 | TGTGCCAGCAGCCAACGGGACAGGGATGGCTACACCTTC | CASSQRDRDGYTF
TRBJ1-4 | TRBV10-3 | . | 16 | . | TGTGCCATCAGTGCCAGGGTCTCCGCAACTAATGAAAAACTGTTTTTT | CAISARVSATNEKLFF
TRBJ2-1 | TRBV2 | . | 15 | TRBD1 | TGTGCCAGCAGTGTAGGCAGGGGGTTCAACAATGAGCAGTTCTTC | CASSVGRGFNNEQFF
TRBJ2-5 | TRBV6-1 | few | 13 | TRBD2 | TGTGCCAGCAGTGAAGGGCTAGCGGGGACCCAGTACTTC | CASSEGLAGTQYF
TRBJ1-5 | TRBV11-2 | . | 15 | . | TGTGCCAGCAGCTTAGATGGGGGACGCAATCAGCCCCAGCATTTT | CASSLDGGRNQPQHF
TRBJ1-5 | TRBV5-1 | . | 14 | . | TGCGCCAGCAGCTTGGAGACAGGTAATCAGCCCCAGCATTTT | CASSLETGNQPQHF
TRBJ1-1 | TRBV15 | . | 14 | . | TGTGCCACCAGTACCTCGGGCCTGAACACTGAAGCTTTCTTT | CATSTSGLNTEAFF
TRBJ2-7 | TRBV11-2 | once | 15 | TRBD2 | TGTGCCAGCAGCTACTCCGGGACTAGCGGCTTCGAGCAGTACTTC | CASSYSGTSGFEQYF
TRBJ1-3 | TRBV18 | . | 16 | . | TGTGCCAGCTCATACTGGGGGATAAGCTCTGGAAACACCATATATTTT | CASSYWGISSGNTIYF
TRBJ2-3 | TRBV7-9 | once | 14 | TRBD2 | TGTGCCAGCCTACTAGCGGGAGTAACAGATACGCAGTATTTT | CASLLAGVTDTQYF
TRBJ1-3 | TRBV5-4 | . | 15 | . | TGTGCCAGCAGCCTACCGGCCGGAAAGGGAAACACCATATATTTT | CASSLPAGKGNTIYF
TRBJ2-7 | TRBV6-5 | few | 15 | TRBD1 | TGTGCCAGCAGTTTCAAAGGGACAGGGATACACGAGCAGTACTTC | CASSFKGTGIHEQYF
TRBJ1-2 | TRBV14 | . | 13 | . | TGTGCCAGCAGCGTGACAGTTTTCCGAGGCTACACCTTC | CASSVTVFRGYTF
TRBJ1-1 | TRBV20-1 | few | 11 | . | TGCAGTGCTAAGCTGCGGATTGAAGCTTTCTTT | CSAKLRIEAFF
TRBJ2-5 | TRBV5-1 | . | 14 | TRBD1 | TGCGCCAGCAGCTTCCCAGGGGGCATGGAGACCCAGTACTTC | CASSFPGGMETQYF